A selection of T cell receptor beta chains follows, all from one sample in a study of T cells of healthy individuals. A single record per CDR3 protein comes from TCRdb applying MiXCR to the 5' RACE reads. Here the sample spans some 100,000 distinct CDR3 sequences, roughly 18% being singletons. These receptor sequences come from a human donor in good health. Each CDR3 is given with its conserved first and last residue. D genes are given only for firm matches. Rows may omit the clone size; those that give it use once, few, many or a size class.

V: TRBV21-1
J: TRBJ2-1
D: -
size: few
length: 12
CDR3: CASSPLVNEQFF
DNA: TGTGCCAGCAGCCCCCTAGTTAATGAGCAGTTCTTC

V: TRBV10-3
J: TRBJ2-1
D: TRBD1
size: -
length: 15
CDR3: CAISGGGDRGPEQFF
DNA: TGTGCCATCAGTGGTGGAGGGGACAGGGGGCCTGAGCAGTTCTTC

V: TRBV6-5
J: TRBJ1-4
D: -
size: few
length: 15
CDR3: CASSPRGDSFEKLFF
DNA: TGTGCCAGCAGTCCCCGCGGAGATTCGTTTGAGAAACTGTTTTTT

V: TRBV4-1
J: TRBJ2-1
D: TRBD2
size: -
length: 14
CDR3: CASRGLAGFNEQFF
DNA: TGCGCCAGCAGAGGACTAGCGGGATTCAACGAGCAGTTCTTC

V: TRBV20-1
J: TRBJ2-4
D: -
size: -
length: 15
CDR3: CSAREGGEAKNIQYF
DNA: TGCAGTGCCCGAGAGGGAGGCGAAGCCAAAAACATTCAGTACTTC

V: TRBV9
J: TRBJ1-6
D: -
size: few
length: 14
CDR3: CASSVGQINSPLHF
DNA: TGTGCCAGCAGCGTAGGACAGATTAATTCACCCCTCCACTTT

V: TRBV15
J: TRBJ2-6
D: TRBD1
size: -
length: 15
CDR3: CATSNRGAGANVLTF
DNA: TGTGCCACCAGCAACAGGGGGGCTGGGGCCAACGTCCTGACTTTC

V: TRBV27
J: TRBJ2-1
D: -
size: -
length: 15
CDR3: CASSFIGGRWNEQFF
DNA: TGTGCCAGCAGTTTTATAGGGGGGCGGTGGAATGAGCAGTTCTTC

V: TRBV15
J: TRBJ2-3
D: TRBD1
size: medium-sized
length: 14
CDR3: CATTDRVDTDTQYF
DNA: TGTGCCACGACGGACAGGGTGGACACAGATACGCAGTATTTT

V: TRBV4-3
J: TRBJ1-1
D: -
size: -
length: 15
CDR3: CASSQVIEQNTEAFF
DNA: TGCGCCAGCAGCCAAGTTATAGAGCAGAACACTGAAGCTTTCTTT

V: TRBV12-3/TRBV12-4
J: TRBJ1-2
D: TRBD1
size: many
length: 13
CDR3: CASKSGQIYGYTF
DNA: TGTGCCAGTAAATCGGGACAGATTTATGGCTACACCTTC

V: TRBV5-1
J: TRBJ2-1
D: -
size: -
length: 14
CDR3: CASSSTSINNEQFF
DNA: TGCGCCAGCAGCTCGACTTCGATCAACAATGAGCAGTTCTTC

V: TRBV10-3
J: TRBJ2-3
D: -
size: -
length: 12
CDR3: CATGPSTDTQYF
DNA: TGTGCCACAGGTCCAAGCACAGATACGCAGTATTTT

V: TRBV7-2
J: TRBJ2-7
D: -
size: -
length: 14
CDR3: CASSSQGGSYEQYF
DNA: TGTGCCAGCAGTTCACAGGGGGGGTCCTACGAGCAGTACTTC

V: TRBV4-3
J: TRBJ2-7
D: -
size: few
length: 15
CDR3: CASSQDWELGSEQYF
DNA: TGCGCCAGCAGCCAAGATTGGGAGCTGGGATCCGAGCAGTACTTC